This entry concerns a single T cell receptor beta chain. As handled by the study authors: It was from reference gene primer amplification that nucleated cell counts were estimated. Sequencing was performed with immunoSEQ multiplex PCR; in TCRdb, only in-frame clones are kept and a portion is missing. V, J and clone size are those of that table, while D and trimming were read from the DNA. The sample records around 260,000 clones, over 75% being singletons. The entry originates in a study of blood T cell repertoires in COVID-19. As for the study in general: Some COVID-19 samples were acute and others convalescent; all came from the United States, Italy and Spain. PBMCs, B-cell-depleted T cells, or T cells provided the cDNA or gDNA that made up the material.

This CDR3 has 14 amino acids. Per germline, CDR1 SGHTA and CDR2 FQGNSA. V was pared by 5 bases and J by 5 bases, with 6 bases of the junction left unmatched. V is TRBV7-2 and J is TRBJ2-5; TRBD1 aligns across 9 bases. The sample comprised peripheral blood. The receptor was derived from a human donor in a cohort sampled during active COVID-19. CDR3 region: CASSHGTGWETQYF. As DNA, the CDR3 is TGTGCCAGCAGCCATGGGACAGGGTGGGAGACCCAGTACTTC. The full variable domain, with the rest looked up from reference TRBV7-2 and TRBJ2-5, is GAGVSQSPSNKVTEKGKDVELRCDPISGHTALYWYRQSLGQGLEFLIYFQGNSAPDKSGLPSDRFSAERTGGSVSTLTIQRTQQEDSAVYLCASSHGTGWETQYFGPGTRLLVL.